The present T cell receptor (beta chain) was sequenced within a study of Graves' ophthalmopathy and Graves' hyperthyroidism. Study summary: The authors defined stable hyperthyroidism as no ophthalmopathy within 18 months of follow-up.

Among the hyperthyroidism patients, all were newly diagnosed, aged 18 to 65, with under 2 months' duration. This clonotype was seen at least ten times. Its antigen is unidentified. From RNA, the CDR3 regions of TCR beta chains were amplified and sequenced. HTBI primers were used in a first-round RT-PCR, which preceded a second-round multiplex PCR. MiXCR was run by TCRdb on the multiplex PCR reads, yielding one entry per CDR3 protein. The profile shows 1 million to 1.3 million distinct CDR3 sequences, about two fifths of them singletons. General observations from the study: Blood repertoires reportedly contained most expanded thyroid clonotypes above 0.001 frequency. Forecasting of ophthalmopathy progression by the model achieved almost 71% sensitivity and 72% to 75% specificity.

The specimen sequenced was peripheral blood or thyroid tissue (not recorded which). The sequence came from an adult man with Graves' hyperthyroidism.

The CDR3 DNA follows: TGTGCCAGCAGACCCGGGACACCTCGCAATCAGCCCCAGCATTTT. As protein: CASRPGTPRNQPQHF. The V gene is TRBV2, the J gene TRBJ1-5; D may be TRBD1 (6 bases). The CDR3 runs 15 residues. V was shortened by 6 bases and J by 2 bases, with 14 bases between the two germline ends. Germline values: CDR1 SNHLY, CDR2 FYNNEI.